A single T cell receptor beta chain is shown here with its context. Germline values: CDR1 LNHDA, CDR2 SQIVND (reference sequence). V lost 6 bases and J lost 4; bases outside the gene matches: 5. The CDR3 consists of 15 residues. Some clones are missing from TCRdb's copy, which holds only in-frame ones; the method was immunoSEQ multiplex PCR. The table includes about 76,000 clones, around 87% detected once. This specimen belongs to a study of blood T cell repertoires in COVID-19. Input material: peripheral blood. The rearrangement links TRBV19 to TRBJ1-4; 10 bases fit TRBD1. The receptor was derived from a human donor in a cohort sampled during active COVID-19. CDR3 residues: CASSRDRGINEKLFF. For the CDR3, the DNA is TGTGCCAGTAGCCGGGACAGGGGCATTAATGAAAAACTGTTTTTT.